This T cell receptor beta chain was observed in a study of cytomegalovirus exposure and HLA in healthy donors. Study-level background: A prior study identified just under 120 million unique TCR beta sequences from 150 million to 200 million T cells. Around 86 million unique TCRs, all from HLA-typed donors, were included in an early release of the data.

The PCR was carried out with 60 Vbeta primers and 13 Jbeta primers. The table came from immunoSEQ multiplex PCR; TCRdb's copy has only in-frame clones and leaves some out. The sample holds 170,000 or so clones, 80% to 85% seen once. Input material: PBMCs. This TCR came from a boy between 2 and 10 years old in good health and CMV-seronegative.

CDR3 in amino acids: CASSSMSVLAGGPYEQYF. The CDR3 DNA reads TGCGCCAGCAGCTCTATGTCCGTACTAGCGGGAGGGCCCTACGAGCAGTACTTC. The chain uses TRBV5-1 and TRBJ2-7; 13 bases are a match to TRBD2. The CDR3 covers 18 residues. V shed 3 bases and J 2 bases; nucleotides not matched to a gene: 11. Looked up from germline, CDR1 is SGHRS and CDR2 is YFSETQ.